Presented here are 24 T cell receptor beta chains from one specimen sequenced in a study of early T cells in non-severe SARS-CoV-2 infection. TCRdb processed the 5' RACE reads anew with MiXCR; each CDR3 protein has one entry. The sample includes some 77,000 distinct CDR3 sequences, 12% of them seen just once. The sequencing used whole blood, collected at baseline. All receptors derive from an adult who was a healthcare worker with PCR-confirmed SARS-CoV-2 infection or an uninfected control (not recorded which). The donor label of this sample is uncertain.

The V call is TRBV28, the J call TRBJ1-4; TRBD1 matches 8 bases. V shed 8 bases and J 7 bases; nucleotides not matched to a gene: 3. This CDR3 has 12 residues. CDR1 is MDHEN, CDR2 SYDVKM, per germline. The DNA for the CDR3 is TGTGCCAGCTCTGGGACAGGTGAAAAACTGTTTTTT. It codes for CASSGTGEKLFF. The full variable domain, completed using reference TRBV28 and TRBJ1-4, is DVKVTQSSRYLVKRTGEKVFLECVQDMDHENMFWYRQDPGLGLRLIYFSYDVKMKEKGDIPEGYSVSREKKERFSLILESASTNQTSMYLCASSGTGEKLFFGSGTQLSVL.

The sample holds many counts of this clonotype. This chain joins TRBV19 and TRBJ1-5, with no clear D. This CDR3 has 15 amino acids. Trimming removed 6 bases at V and 3 bases at J, with 15 bases between. The germline gives CDR1 LNHDA, CDR2 SQIVND (reference sequence). Here the CDR3 reads CASSRILGFNQPQHF. CDR3 bases: TGTGCCAGTAGCCGAATCTTAGGCTTCAATCAGCCCCAGCATTTT.

The gene calls are TRBV3-1 and TRBJ2-7; TRBD1 matches at 8 bases. V lost 4 bases and J lost 6; bases outside the gene matches: 8. CDR1 is LGHDT, CDR2 YNNKEL, per germline (reference sequence). CDR3 size: 14 residues. CDR3 bases: TGTGCCAGCAGCCCTGGGACAGGACTTGTCGAGCAGTACTTC. This gives the protein CASSPGTGLVEQYF.

CDR3 loop: CATCQTDGGTEAFF. Here the CDR3 DNA reads TGTGCCACCTGTCAAACGGACGGAGGAACTGAAGCTTTCTTT. The V gene is TRBV2, the J gene TRBJ1-1; D not resolved. The CDR3 has 14 residues. Trimming removed 10 bases at V and 5 bases at J, with 20 bases between. Germline CDR1 and CDR2: SNHLY and FYNNEI.

This clonotype was detected only a few times. The chain has TRBV27 and TRBJ2-7; maybe TRBD2 (6 bases). Trimming removed 2 bases from V and 1 base from J, with 15 bases in between. This CDR3 comprises 16 residues. From germline, CDR1 is MNHEY and CDR2 SMNVEV (reference sequence). The CDR3 protein is CASSLRRATMSYEQYF. For the CDR3, the DNA is TGTGCCAGCAGTTTACGGAGGGCAACCATGTCCTACGAGCAGTACTTC.

This clonotype was counted between two and nine times. CDR3 sequence: CASSIGMGETWRNEQFF. DNA of the CDR3: TGTGCCAGCAGCATAGGGATGGGAGAGACTTGGCGCAATGAGCAGTTCTTC. V usage is TRBV11-2 and J usage is TRBJ2-1, with D possibly matching TRBD2 (5 bases). Per the germline V gene, CDR1 is SGHAT and CDR2 is FQNNGV. Between the trimmed V and J ends, which lost 5 bases and 6 bases, there was a span of 23 bases. The CDR3 sequence is 17 residues long.

The V gene is TRBV7-2, the J gene TRBJ1-1; D possibly corresponds to TRBD1 (6 bases). V shed 4 bases and J shed 7 bases, with 10 bases lying between them. Germline lookup yields CDR1 SGHTA and CDR2 FQGNSA. This CDR3 contains 12 residues. The CDR3 loop reads CASSSTGYEAFF. The CDR3 DNA sequence: TGTGCCAGCAGCTCTACAGGGTATGAAGCTTTCTTT. The full variable domain, rest sourced from reference TRBV7-2 and TRBJ1-1, is GAGVSQSPSNKVTEKGKDVELRCDPISGHTALYWYRQSLGQGLEFLIYFQGNSAPDKSGLPSDRFSAERTGGSVSTLTIQRTQQEDSAVYLCASSSTGYEAFFGQGTRLTVV.

This clonotype was picked up many times. The chain couples TRBV9 to TRBJ2-7; 10 positions match TRBD1. This CDR3 has 15 residues. CDR1 and CDR2 from the germline V gene are SGDLS and YYNGEE. The J segment lost 6 bases and the V segment lost 4 bases, leaving 10 bases of the junction unmatched. The CDR3 DNA reads TGTGCCAGCAGCCCCGGACAGGGGGAAATACGCGAGCAGTACTTC. It codes for CASSPGQGEIREQYF.

This clonotype was counted only a few times. This chain links TRBV20-1 with TRBJ2-5; TRBD1 might be the D (5 bases). Trimming stripped 7 bases from V and 3 bases from J, with 15 bases between. CDR3 size: 13 residues. CDR1 is DFQATT and CDR2 is SNEGSKA in the germline V gene (reference sequence). The CDR3 sequence is CSVYRPGKETQYF. The CDR3 DNA reads as TGCAGTGTCTATAGGCCAGGGAAAGAGACCCAGTACTTC.

The table lists this clonotype with many counts. The chain recombines TRBV19 with TRBJ2-7; a possible D gene is TRBD2 (6 bases). The germline V gene has CDR1 LNHDA and CDR2 SQIVND (reference sequence). Trimming removed 3 bases at V and 6 bases at J, with 12 bases between. The CDR3 sequence is 13 residues long. The CDR3 nucleotides read TGTGCCAGTAGTATGGGACTGGTAGCCGAGCAGTACTTC. This gives the protein CASSMGLVAEQYF. Combining the CDR3 with reference TRBV19 and TRBJ2-7 gives the whole variable domain DGGITQSPKYLFRKEGQNVTLSCEQNLNHDAMYWYRQDPGQGLRLIYYSQIVNDFQKGDIAEGYSVSREKKESFPLTVTSAQKNPTAFYLCASSMGLVAEQYFGPGTRLTVT.

The chain combines TRBV7-3 with TRBJ2-5; weak D call: TRBD2 (6 bases). The CDR3 has 13 residues. Between the trimmed V and J ends, which lost 5 bases and 0 bases, there was a span of 7 bases. Germline V gene lookup returns CDR1 SGHTA and CDR2 FQGTGA. This CDR3 is CASSAGHQETQYF. CDR3 coding DNA: TGTGCCAGCAGCGCGGGACACCAAGAGACCCAGTACTTC.

This clonotype was detected many times. The chain recombines TRBV12-3 or TRBV12-4 with TRBJ2-2; D remains unclear. The CDR3 spans 14 residues. Trimming took off 5 bases at V and 5 bases at J, with 12 bases between the two ends. The CDR3 loop is CASSPLGYTGELFF. The CDR3 DNA follows: TGTGCCAGCAGTCCTCTGGGGTATACCGGGGAGCTGTTTTTT.

This clonotype was counted many times. This chain links TRBV12-3 or TRBV12-4 with TRBJ1-2; the D gene is possibly TRBD1 (5 bases). CDR3 length: 13 amino acids. Trimming removed 5 bases from V and 3 bases from J, with 10 bases in between. The CDR3 coding sequence is TGTGCCAGCAGTAGGACAACTTACTATGGCTACACCTTC. The encoded protein is CASSRTTYYGYTF.

This clonotype was observed many times. The rearrangement links TRBV4-1 to TRBJ1-1; D is unresolved. This CDR3 comprises 17 residues. From germline, CDR1 is MGHRA and CDR2 YSYEKL. V was pared by 1 base and J by 8 bases, with 23 bases between. The CDR3 loop reads CASSQGLFLGWVLEAFF. DNA of the CDR3: TGCGCCAGCAGCCAAGGATTGTTTTTAGGCTGGGTACTCGAAGCTTTCTTT.

This clonotype occurred a few times. The genes are TRBV12-3 or TRBV12-4 and TRBJ2-7; maybe TRBD1 (5 bases). The CDR3 extends over 12 amino acids. With 2 bases removed from V and 6 bases from J, the gap between germline ends came to 8 bases. The chain's CDR3 is CASSLRGREQYF. The CDR3 DNA is TGTGCCAGCAGTTTAAGGGGCCGCGAGCAGTACTTC.

This clonotype was seen more than once but under ten times. The V gene is TRBV5-1, the J gene TRBJ2-1; no clear D. CDR3 length: 14 residues. CDR1 is SGHRS and CDR2 is YFSETQ in the germline V gene. With 0 bases removed from V and 2 bases from J, the gap between germline ends came to 6 bases. In DNA, the CDR3 is TGCGCCAGCAGCTTGGAGCCCGCCTACAATGAGCAGTTCTTC. This codes for CASSLEPAYNEQFF.

In this sample, this clonotype turned up many times. This chain uses TRBV14 with TRBJ2-1, with 13 nucleotides matching TRBD2. CDR3 size: 15 residues. After removal of 4 bases from V and 8 bases from J, the junction contained 5 bases not matched to a gene. Germline V gene data show CDR1 as SGHDN and CDR2 as FVKESK. The CDR3 loop is CASSLGLAGVDEQFF. The CDR3 DNA is TGTGCCAGCAGCCTTGGACTAGCGGGAGTCGATGAGCAGTTCTTC.

This clonotype was seen a few times. This chain connects TRBV9 to TRBJ2-7; weak D call: TRBD1 (6 bases). Trimming stripped 3 bases from V and 4 bases from J, with 11 bases between. The germline V gene encodes CDR1 SGDLS and CDR2 YYNGEE. CDR3 length equals 13 residues. CDR3 nucleotide sequence: TGTGCCAGCAGCGCAGGGGTTCCGTACGAGCAGTACTTC. Amino acid sequence: CASSAGVPYEQYF.

Only a few counts were recorded for this clonotype. This chain joins TRBV6-1 and TRBJ1-1, with D perhaps TRBD1 (5 bases). The CDR3 has 15 amino acids. The V end lost 3 bases, the J end lost 1 base, and 12 bases lay between the germline ends. The germline V gene has CDR1 MNHNS and CDR2 SASEGT. The chain's CDR3 is CASSESGGWNTEAFF. DNA for the CDR3: TGTGCCAGCAGTGAGAGCGGGGGTTGGAACACTGAAGCTTTCTTT.

The chain links TRBV12-3 or TRBV12-4 to TRBJ1-2; TRBD1 aligns across 8 bases. V shed 6 bases and J 8 bases; nucleotides not matched to a gene: 5. The CDR3 totals 12 residues. CDR3 region: CASRDRVWGYTF. The CDR3 region has the DNA TGTGCCAGCAGGGACAGGGTTTGGGGCTACACCTTC.

The chain has TRBV7-2 and TRBJ2-7, with TRBD2 matching over 11 bases. V trimming: 5 bases; J trimming: 4 bases; junction bases outside the gene matches: 16. Germline V gives CDR1 SGHTA, CDR2 FQGNSA. This CDR3 spans 18 amino acids. The CDR3: CASSPLILGGLAVYEQYF. The CDR3, as DNA: TGTGCCAGCAGCCCCCTCATTCTAGGGGGACTAGCGGTTTACGAGCAGTACTTC.

This clonotype has a count of ten or more. The chain combines TRBV6-2 or TRBV6-3 with TRBJ2-5; D is undetermined. V was trimmed by 6 bases and J by 4 bases, leaving 9 bases between them. This CDR3 comprises 12 residues. CDR1 and CDR2 from the germline V gene are MNHEY and SVGEGT. The CDR3 coding sequence is TGTGCCAGCAGCCAGGTCCCAGAGACCCAGTACTTC. Amino acids: CASSQVPETQYF.

The genes are TRBV7-3 and TRBJ2-1, with TRBD2 matching over 10 bases. The CDR3 length is 16 residues. Trimming cost V 1 base and J 8 bases; bases outside gene matches: 8. Germline CDR1 is SGHTA and CDR2 is FQGTGA. CDR3 region: CASSLRPGSGRDEQFF. The CDR3, as DNA: TGTGCCAGCAGCTTAAGGCCCGGGAGCGGGAGGGATGAGCAGTTCTTC.

This clonotype has just a few counts. This chain uses TRBV5-1 with TRBJ2-1; 7 positions match TRBD2. This CDR3 is 13 amino acids long. With V trimmed by 2 bases and J by 8 bases, 4 bases remained unmatched. The germline V gene has CDR1 SGHRS and CDR2 YFSETQ. CDR3 residues: CASSFAAGDEQFF. For the CDR3, the DNA is TGCGCCAGCAGCTTTGCCGCGGGAGATGAGCAGTTCTTC. Filled out from reference TRBV5-1 and TRBJ2-1, the complete variable domain reads KAGVTQTPRYLIKTRGQQVTLSCSPISGHRSVSWYQQTPGQGLQFLFEYFSETQRNKGNFPGRFSGRQFSNSRSEMNVSTLELGDSALYLCASSFAAGDEQFFGPGTRLTVL.